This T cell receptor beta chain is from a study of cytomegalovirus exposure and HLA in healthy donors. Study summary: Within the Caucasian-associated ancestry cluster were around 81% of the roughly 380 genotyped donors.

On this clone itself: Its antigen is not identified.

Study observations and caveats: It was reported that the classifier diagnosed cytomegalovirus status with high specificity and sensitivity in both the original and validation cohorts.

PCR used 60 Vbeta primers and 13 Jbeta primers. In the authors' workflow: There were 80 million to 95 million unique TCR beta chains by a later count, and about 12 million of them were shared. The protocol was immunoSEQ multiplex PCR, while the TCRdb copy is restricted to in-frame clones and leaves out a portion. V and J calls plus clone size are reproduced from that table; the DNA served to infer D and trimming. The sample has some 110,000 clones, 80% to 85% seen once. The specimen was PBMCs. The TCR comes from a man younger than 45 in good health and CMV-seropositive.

The CDR3 here is CASSVGADEQFF. CDR3 nucleotides: TGTGCCAGCAGCGTAGGAGCCGATGAGCAGTTCTTC. This chain joins TRBV9 and TRBJ2-1; no firm D call. This CDR3 contains 12 residues. Deletions cut 0 bases from V and 8 bases from J, with 6 bases between. CDR1 and CDR2 (germline): SGDLS, YYNGEE.